The text below deals with one T cell receptor beta chain. The data were taken from a study of blood T cells in healthy people across ages. The CDR3 sequence is 15 residues long. Unmatched junction bases numbered 7, after V lost 0 bases and J lost 8 bases. Per the germline V gene, CDR1 is SGHRS and CDR2 is YFSETQ. Sample-barcoded 5' priming and a J-beta primer mix drove a second PCR of roughly 7 to 11 cycles. TCRdb recomputed calls from the 5' RACE reads with MiXCR, one row per CDR3 protein. Here the sample spans about 1 million distinct CDR3 sequences, under 45% being singletons. The clonotype originates from an older woman in good health. Sequenced material: blood. The rearrangement links TRBV5-1 to TRBJ2-1; 8 bases are a match to TRBD2. The CDR3 here is CASSLGAAGAHEQFF. The CDR3 DNA reads as TGCGCCAGCAGCTTGGGGGCAGCGGGAGCACATGAGCAGTTCTTC.